Each of the 29 T cell receptor beta chains below was sequenced from the same sample in a study of cytomegalovirus exposure and HLA in healthy donors. Vbeta (60) and Jbeta (13) primers were used in the PCR. TCRdb's table, derived via immunoSEQ multiplex PCR, lists solely in-frame clones and lacks some. The repertoire holds 120,000 to 150,000 clones, with about 86% as singletons. The source material was PBMCs. Source of these receptors: a man aged 40-49 years in good health and CMV-seropositive.

This chain joins TRBV7-2 and TRBJ2-5; 8 positions agree with TRBD2. The J call is doubtful: the DNA matches TRBJ2-7 better. CDR1 is SGHTA and CDR2 is FQGNSA in the germline V gene. The length of the CDR3 is 14 residues. The CDR3 DNA reads as TGTGCCAGCAGCATGAGCGGGGGCACCTACGAGCAGTACTTC. This codes for CASSMSGGTYEQYF.

This clone occurred a few times. The CDR3 nucleotides read TGTGCCAGCAGCCCTTTGGAGCGGGGGGCCCTGTGGGAGCAGTACTTC. This translates into CASSPLERGALWEQYF. The chain couples TRBV9 to TRBJ2-7; 9 bases match TRBD2. Germline CDR1 and CDR2: SGDLS and YYNGEE. The CDR3 spans 16 residues. Unmatched junction bases numbered 15, after V lost 4 bases and J lost 7 bases. The full variable domain, in which reference TRBV9 and TRBJ2-7 provide the parts outside the CDR3, is DSGVTQTPKHLITATGQRVTLRCSPRSGDLSVYWYQQSLDQGLQFLIQYYNGEERAKGNILERFSAQQFPDLHSELNLSSLELGDSALYFCASSPLERGALWEQYFGPGTRLTVT.

V is TRBV2 and J is TRBJ2-1; a possible D gene is TRBD1 (7 bases). CDR3 length equals 13 residues. Trimming stripped 7 bases from V and 5 bases from J, with 12 bases between. Germline lookup yields CDR1 SNHLY and CDR2 FYNNEI. This CDR3 is CASMTGRHNEQFF. The DNA for the CDR3 is TGTGCCAGCATGACAGGGAGGCACAATGAGCAGTTCTTC.

This chain uses TRBV11-2 with TRBJ2-1; TRBD2 aligns across 10 bases. Germline lookup yields CDR1 SGHAT and CDR2 FQNNGV. CDR3 length: 16 residues. J was trimmed by 4 bases and V by 4 bases; bases with no gene match: 7. CDR3 in amino acids: CASSSLLAGGYNEQFF. As DNA, the CDR3 is TGTGCCAGCAGCTCCCTTTTAGCGGGGGGTTACAATGAGCAGTTCTTC.

This chain joins TRBV30 and TRBJ2-5, with a tentative D call TRBD1 (6 bases). The DNA matches TRBJ2-7 better at its end, which makes the J call doubtful. Germline-derived CDR1 and CDR2 are GTSNPN and SVGIG (reference sequence). This CDR3 region has 13 residues. The CDR3 loop is CAWGGRRAYEQYF. In DNA, the CDR3 is TGTGCCTGGGGGGGCAGAAGAGCCTACGAGCAGTACTTC.

The gene calls are TRBV5-1 and TRBJ2-2, with TRBD2 identical over 8 bases. Germline CDR1 and CDR2: SGHRS and YFSETQ. V trimming: 1 base; J trimming: 2 bases; junction bases outside the gene matches: 7. The CDR3 length is 17 residues. The CDR3 protein is CASSLLPSGGNTGELFF. The CDR3 DNA sequence: TGCGCCAGCAGCTTGTTGCCCAGCGGGGGAAACACCGGGGAGCTGTTTTTT.

V gene TRBV30 combines with J gene TRBJ1-1; D is unresolved. The CDR3 runs 14 residues. Germline assignment: CDR1 GTSNPN and CDR2 SVGIG (reference sequence). The V end lost 1 base, the J end lost 0 bases, and 9 bases lay between the germline ends. CDR3 sequence reads: CAWSGNSMNTEAFF. In DNA form, the CDR3 reads TGTGCCTGGAGTGGGAACAGTATGAACACTGAAGCTTTCTTT.

The V gene is TRBV10-3, the J gene TRBJ1-1; D perhaps matches TRBD1 (6 bases). This CDR3 spans 15 amino acids. V shed 4 bases and J shed 5 bases, with 17 bases lying between them. CDR1 is ENHRY, CDR2 SYGVKD, per germline. The CDR3 loop is CAISGQTGLGTEAFF. DNA of the CDR3: TGTGCCATCAGTGGGCAGACAGGCCTAGGGACTGAAGCTTTCTTT.

The chain recombines TRBV7-9 with TRBJ1-3, with no clear D. The germline V gene encodes CDR1 SEHNR and CDR2 FQNEAQ (reference sequence). The CDR3 contains 12 residues. Trimming shortened V by 11 bases and J by 0 bases, and 8 bases separated the two germline ends. The CDR3 DNA reads TGTGCCTATGTCAGCTCTGGAAACACCATATATTTT. Translated: CAYVSSGNTIYF.

This clone ranks as medium-sized (0.01 to 0.1%). The V call is TRBV2, the J call TRBJ1-2; D is perhaps TRBD1 (5 bases). The germline V gene encodes CDR1 SNHLY and CDR2 FYNNEI. V dropped 4 bases and J dropped 7 bases, with 10 bases sitting between them. This CDR3 comprises 12 residues. The CDR3 spells CASSGEGAGYTF. CDR3 DNA sequence: TGTGCCAGCAGTGGGGAAGGGGCTGGCTACACCTTC.

This clone has only a few counts. The V call is TRBV6-1, the J call TRBJ2-1; tentative D call: TRBD1 (5 bases). CDR3 length equals 15 residues. From germline, CDR1 is MNHNS and CDR2 SASEGT. V was cut by 7 bases and J by 2 bases, with 15 bases left in between. CDR3 residues: CASTKRQGTYNEQFF. The CDR3 region has the DNA TGTGCCAGCACTAAGAGGCAGGGAACCTACAATGAGCAGTTCTTC.

V gene TRBV20-1 combines with J gene TRBJ1-4; TRBD1 matches at 7 bases. This CDR3 is 11 amino acids long. Germline CDR1 DFQATT, CDR2 SNEGSKA (reference sequence). The CDR3 reads CGGQFNEKLFF. The DNA for the CDR3 is TGCGGGGGACAGTTTAATGAAAAACTGTTTTTT.

The chain uses TRBV18 and TRBJ1-5; D is unresolved. Germline V gives CDR1 KGHSH, CDR2 LQKENI. Trimming took 2 bases from V and 4 from J, leaving 6 bases between them. CDR3 length: 13 amino acids. The CDR3 protein is CASSPGLNQPQHF. CDR3 in DNA: TGTGCCAGCTCACCAGGGCTGAATCAGCCCCAGCATTTT. The variable domain in full, with the rest retrieved from reference TRBV18 and TRBJ1-5, is NAGVMQNPRHLVRRRGQEARLRCSPMKGHSHVYWYRQLPEEGLKFMVYLQKENIIDESGMPKERFSAEFPKEGPSILRIQQVVRGDSAAYFCASSPGLNQPQHFGDGTRLSIL.

The gene calls are TRBV5-5 and TRBJ1-5; D perhaps matches TRBD1 (5 bases). This CDR3 contains 16 residues. Germline CDR1 and CDR2: SGHKS and YYEKEE (reference sequence). Trimming left V 4 bases short and J 6 bases short, with 20 bases between. CDR3: CASSGGVVLAGQPQHF. CDR3 DNA: TGTGCCAGCAGCGGGGGGGTAGTACTAGCAGGTCAGCCCCAGCATTTT.

The CDR3 here is CASNTPGGTNEKLFF. Written as DNA, the CDR3 is TGTGCCAGCAACACACCCGGGGGGACTAATGAAAAACTGTTTTTT. The chain joins TRBV2 to TRBJ1-4, with TRBD1 as a possible D gene (5 bases). CDR1 is SNHLY and CDR2 is FYNNEI in the germline V gene. Deletions cut 7 bases from V and 2 bases from J, with 14 bases between. The CDR3 sequence is 15 residues long. The variable domain in full, with the rest retrieved from reference TRBV2 and TRBJ1-4, is EPEVTQTPSHQVTQMGQEVILRCVPISNHLYFYWYRQILGQKVEFLVSFYNNEISEKSEIFDDQFSVERPDGSNFTLKIRSTKLEDSAMYFCASNTPGGTNEKLFFGSGTQLSVL.

There are a few counts of this clone. The chain couples TRBV6-1 to TRBJ1-5; the D is unclear. Germline CDR1 is MNHNS and CDR2 is SASEGT. The CDR3 runs 15 residues. Trimming left V 5 bases short and J 0 bases short, with 11 bases between. CDR3 amino acids: CASSPMPDSNQPQHF. CDR3 DNA sequence: TGTGCCAGCAGTCCTATGCCCGATAGCAATCAGCCCCAGCATTTT.

This rearrangement joins TRBV15 to TRBJ2-1, with 7 nucleotides matching TRBD1. The CDR3 is 18 residues long. The V gene end was trimmed by 6 bases and the J gene end by 0 bases; junction bases not matched to a gene: 14. The germline CDR1 and CDR2 sequences are LNHNV and YYDKDF (reference sequence). CDR3 coding DNA: TGTGCCACCAGGCCAGCGAGGGGGCTCAGGAGCTCCTACAATGAGCAGTTCTTC. Amino acids: CATRPARGLRSSYNEQFF.

The chain links TRBV7-2 to TRBJ1-4, with D hard to call. Germline assignment: CDR1 SGHTA and CDR2 FQGNSA. Trimming took off 4 bases at V and 5 bases at J, with 8 bases between the two ends. The CDR3 is 13 amino acids. CDR3 nucleotide sequence: TGTGCCAGCAGCTCCAGAATGAATGAAAAACTGTTTTTT. Its translation: CASSSRMNEKLFF.

The rearrangement joins TRBV18 to TRBJ1-5; 12 bases are a match to TRBD1. The CDR3 runs 18 residues. The germline V gene encodes CDR1 KGHSH and CDR2 LQKENI. Trimming took 0 bases from V and 2 from J; bases not matched to a gene: 5. The CDR3 reads CASSPPGTGGVGNQPQHF. CDR3 in DNA: TGTGCCAGCTCACCACCCGGGACAGGGGGCGTAGGCAATCAGCCCCAGCATTTT.

The J gene is TRBJ2-1, the V gene TRBV9; D gene unclear. V was trimmed by 0 bases and J by 5 bases, leaving 6 bases between them. Germline V lookup: CDR1 SGDLS, CDR2 YYNGEE. The CDR3 is 13 amino acids. The CDR3 bases are TGTGCCAGCAGCGTAGTTAGTAACAATGAGCAGTTCTTC. Encoded protein: CASSVVSNNEQFF.

Written as DNA, the CDR3 is TGCGCCAGCAGCGAAGCGGACAGGGGGGCTTCCACTGAAGCTTTCTTT. The encoded protein is CASSEADRGASTEAFF. The rearrangement joins TRBV5-1 to TRBJ1-1, with 10 positions matching TRBD1. Germline CDR1 SGHRS, CDR2 YFSETQ. The CDR3 length is 16 residues. V lost 4 bases to trimming and J lost 4 bases; unmatched junction nucleotides: 10.

This chain uses TRBV7-9 with TRBJ2-3, with 9 bases that match TRBD2. CDR1 and CDR2 from the germline V gene are SEHNR and FQNEAQ (reference sequence). Unmatched junction bases numbered 5, after V lost 2 bases and J lost 2 bases. This CDR3 region has 16 residues. CDR3 protein: CASSLFAGGHTDTQYF. In DNA form, the CDR3 reads TGTGCCAGCAGCTTATTTGCGGGAGGGCACACAGATACGCAGTATTTT. Using reference TRBV7-9 and TRBJ2-3 for the parts outside the CDR3, the full variable domain is DTGVSQNPRHKITKRGQNVTFRCDPISEHNRLYWYRQTLGQGPEFLTYFQNEAQLEKSRLLSDRFSAERPKGSFSTLEIQRTEQGDSAMYLCASSLFAGGHTDTQYFGPGTRLTVL.

The genes are TRBV2 and TRBJ2-1; D may be TRBD1 (6 bases). V was cut by 8 bases and J by 2 bases, with 13 bases left in between. The CDR3 loop spans 14 amino acids. Germline CDR1 and CDR2: SNHLY and FYNNEI. CDR3 coding DNA: TGTGCCAGCGGCTTCGGGACACCCTACAATGAGCAGTTCTTC. The encoded protein is CASGFGTPYNEQFF.

V is TRBV2 and J is TRBJ1-1; D not resolved. In germline, CDR1 is SNHLY, CDR2 FYNNEI. The CDR3 is 14 amino acids. V gave up 4 bases and J gave up 11 bases, with 20 bases separating them. As DNA, the CDR3 is TGTGCCAGCAGTGTGTCAAACACCTCCCCGTGGGCTTTCTTT. This codes for CASSVSNTSPWAFF.

The rearrangement links TRBV2 to TRBJ2-3, with 7 nucleotides matching TRBD2. Per the germline V gene, CDR1 is SNHLY and CDR2 is FYNNEI. The CDR3 is 13 amino acids. The V segment lost 7 bases and the J segment 3 bases; nucleotides outside the gene matches: 4. CDR3 residues: CASTEGGTDTQYF. The CDR3 nucleotides are TGTGCCAGCACCGAGGGAGGGACAGATACGCAGTATTTT.

The genes are TRBV30 and TRBJ1-6; no reliable D call. Per germline, CDR1 GTSNPN and CDR2 SVGIG (reference sequence). The CDR3 is made up of 13 amino acids. The V and J ends lost 0 bases and 6 bases respectively, with 6 bases between them. The DNA of the CDR3 is TGTGCCTGGAGTGTTCTGGCTAATTCACCCCTCCACTTT. It codes for CAWSVLANSPLHF.

This chain links TRBV5-1 with TRBJ1-6; 7 bases map to TRBD1. This CDR3 is built from 15 residues. The germline V gene has CDR1 SGHRS and CDR2 YFSETQ. The J segment lost 6 bases and the V segment lost 4 bases, leaving 7 bases of the junction unmatched. The CDR3 spells CASSTVGTANSPLHF. The CDR3 DNA follows: TGCGCCAGCAGCACTGTCGGGACAGCTAATTCACCCCTCCACTTT. The full variable domain, in which reference TRBV5-1 and TRBJ1-6 provide the parts outside the CDR3, is KAGVTQTPRYLIKTRGQQVTLSCSPISGHRSVSWYQQTPGQGLQFLFEYFSETQRNKGNFPGRFSGRQFSNSRSEMNVSTLELGDSALYLCASSTVGTANSPLHFGNGTRLTVT.

This clone was counted only a few times. The chain carries TRBV10-3 and TRBJ1-2; D is unclear. The V and J ends lost 3 bases and 5 bases respectively, with 10 bases between them. This CDR3 has 13 amino acids. Germline V CDR1 and CDR2: ENHRY, SYGVKD. CDR3 protein: CAISERQLYGYTF. The CDR3 nucleotides read TGTGCCATCAGTGAAAGACAATTATATGGCTACACCTTC.

This clone has only one observation. The chain is built from TRBV7-2 and TRBJ2-7, with TRBD1 identical over 8 bases. Germline-derived CDR1 and CDR2 are SGHTA and FQGNSA. V was clipped by 5 bases and J by 2 bases; unmatched bases: 8. The CDR3 loop spans 15 amino acids. CDR3 in amino acids: CASSPRTGRTYEQYF. The CDR3 bases are TGTGCCAGCAGCCCTAGGACAGGGCGGACCTACGAGCAGTACTTC.